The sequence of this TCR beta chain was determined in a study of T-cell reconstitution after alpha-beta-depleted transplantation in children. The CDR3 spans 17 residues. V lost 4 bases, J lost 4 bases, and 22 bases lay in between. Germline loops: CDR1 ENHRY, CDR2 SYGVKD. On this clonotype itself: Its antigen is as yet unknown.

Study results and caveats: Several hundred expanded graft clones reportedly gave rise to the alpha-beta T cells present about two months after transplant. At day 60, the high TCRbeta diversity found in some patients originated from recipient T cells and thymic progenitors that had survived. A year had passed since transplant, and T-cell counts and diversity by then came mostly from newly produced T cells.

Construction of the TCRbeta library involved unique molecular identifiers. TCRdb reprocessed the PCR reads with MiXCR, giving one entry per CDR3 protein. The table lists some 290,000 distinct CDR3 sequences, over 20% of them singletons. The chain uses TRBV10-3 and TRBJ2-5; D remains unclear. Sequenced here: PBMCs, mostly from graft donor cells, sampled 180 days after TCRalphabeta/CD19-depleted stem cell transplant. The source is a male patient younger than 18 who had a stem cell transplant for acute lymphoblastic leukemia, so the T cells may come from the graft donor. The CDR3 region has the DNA TGTGCCATCAGTGCGGCTGCGGTAATCCCAGACACAGAGACCCAGTACTTC. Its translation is CAISAAAVIPDTETQYF.